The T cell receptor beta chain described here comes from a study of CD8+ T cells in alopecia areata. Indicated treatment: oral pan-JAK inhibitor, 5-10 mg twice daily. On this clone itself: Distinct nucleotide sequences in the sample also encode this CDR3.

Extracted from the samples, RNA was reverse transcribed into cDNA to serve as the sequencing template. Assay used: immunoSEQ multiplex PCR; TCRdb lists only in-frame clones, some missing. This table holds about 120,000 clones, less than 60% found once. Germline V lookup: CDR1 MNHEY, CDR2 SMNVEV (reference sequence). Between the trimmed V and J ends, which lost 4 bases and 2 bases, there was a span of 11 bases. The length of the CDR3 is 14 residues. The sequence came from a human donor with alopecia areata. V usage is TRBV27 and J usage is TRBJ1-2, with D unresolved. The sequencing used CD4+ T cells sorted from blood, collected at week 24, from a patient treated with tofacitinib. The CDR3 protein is CASSSPRSNYGYTF. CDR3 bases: TGTGCCAGCAGTTCTCCTCGCAGCAACTATGGCTACACCTTC.